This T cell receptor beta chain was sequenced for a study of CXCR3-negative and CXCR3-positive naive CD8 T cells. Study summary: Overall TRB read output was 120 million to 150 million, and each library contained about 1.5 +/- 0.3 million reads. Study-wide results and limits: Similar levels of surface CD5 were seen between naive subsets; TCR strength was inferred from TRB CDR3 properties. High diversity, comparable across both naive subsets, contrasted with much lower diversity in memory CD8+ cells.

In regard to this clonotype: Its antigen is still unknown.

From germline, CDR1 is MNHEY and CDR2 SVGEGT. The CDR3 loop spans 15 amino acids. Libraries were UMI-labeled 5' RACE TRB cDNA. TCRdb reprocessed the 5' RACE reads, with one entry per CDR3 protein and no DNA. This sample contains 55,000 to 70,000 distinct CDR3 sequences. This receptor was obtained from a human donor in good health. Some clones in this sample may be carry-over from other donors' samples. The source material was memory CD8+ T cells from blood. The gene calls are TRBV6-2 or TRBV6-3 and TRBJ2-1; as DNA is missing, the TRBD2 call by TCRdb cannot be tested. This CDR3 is CASSIGLAGGYEQFF.